Listed here is a single TCR beta chain. Its antigen is undetermined. This CDR3 contains 16 residues. V lost 9 bases, J lost 2 bases, and 20 bases lay in between. CDR1 MNHNS and CDR2 SASEGT come from the germline V gene. This specimen comes from a study of naive and memory T cell subsets. Whole-study findings and limits: A few larger clonotypes appeared in naive repertoires, especially CD8, possibly memory cells re-expressing CD45RA.

An equimolar mix of two oligonucleotides served as the beta constant-region primer for TRBC1 and TRBC2. Ligated cDNA was amplified by four rounds of PCR with nested alpha and beta constant-region primers and SP2. TCRdb fed the UMI-ligation and nested PCR reads into MiXCR, producing one record per CDR3 protein. The data show about 90,000 distinct CDR3 sequences, approximately 11% seen once. The sample comprised naive CD4+ T cells from blood. This sequence was found in a human donor in good health. V gene TRBV6-1 combines with J gene TRBJ1-5; D is undetermined. CDR3 DNA: TGTGCCAGTACTACGGCTGCATGGAACGGCAATCAGCCCCAGCATTTT. It specifies CASTTAAWNGNQPQHF.